This T cell receptor beta chain was sequenced during a study of blood T cell repertoires in COVID-19. Original handling: Counts of nucleated cells, estimated from reference gene primer amplification, were obtained. The data were produced by immunoSEQ multiplex PCR, yet TCRdb's version contains in-frame clones alone and is incomplete. V, J and clone size are those of that table, while D and trimming were read from the DNA. The profile shows around 270,000 clones, around 84% of them singletons. With 0 bases removed from V and 2 bases from J, the gap between germline ends came to 8 bases. This CDR3 has 14 residues. Germline lookup yields CDR1 SGHRS and CDR2 YFSETQ.

The chain employs TRBV5-1 and TRBJ1-2; no definite D call. This receptor was obtained from a man in his fifties or sixties with acute or convalescent COVID-19. The sample was peripheral blood. The CDR3 DNA sequence: TGCGCCAGCAGCTTGGATGGCGGGAACTATGGCTACACCTTC. Its protein product is CASSLDGGNYGYTF.